The present T cell receptor beta chain was sequenced within a study of CD8+ T cells in alopecia areata listed by TCRdb under 2018. Study-level background: The treated patients took part in an open-label pilot trial in which moderate-to-severe alopecia areata was treated with oral tofacitinib at 5 to 10 mg twice daily. Biopsies were taken from tofacitinib-treated patients at baseline and at 4 and 24 weeks of treatment, and a later scalp biopsy was taken in several of the tofacitinib-treated patients. High-throughput TCRbeta sequencing was used to examine T cell clonal expansion in alopecia areata in both the C3H/HeJ mouse model and human patients. RNA came from the PAXgene miRNA kit for fixed scalp, the miRNeasy kit for PBMCs, and the RNeasy kit for mouse skin. Clonality in the scalp was compared among normal scalp (n=4), patchy alopecia areata scalp (n=8), and alopecia totalis/universalis scalp (n=8). On the human side, TCRbeta sequencing was run on scalp tissue and on sorted CD4+ and CD8+ peripheral blood T cells from healthy controls and from alopecia areata patients with either patchy or totalis/universalis disease. Amplification of TCRbeta CDR3 regions was done by immunoSEQ multiplex PCR using 35 Vbeta forward primers and 13 Jbeta reverse primers. Patients stayed on tofacitinib for 6 to 18 months and then had 6 months of follow-up off drug so that delayed response and recurrence could be assessed.

A few counts support this clone. No cognate antigen has been identified for it. No base quality values were provided; no much bigger clone lies one nucleotide off. The time point label on this specimen signifies: baseline before oral tofacitinib. Lesional scalp punch biopsies and peripheral blood were collected from alopecia areata patients. PBMCs were isolated by density centrifugation and stained for CD3, CD4 and CD8, and CD4+ and CD8+ T cells were sorted on a FACSAria. Receptors were amplified or captured by the immunoSEQ multiplex PCR assay. RNA was extracted from all samples and reverse transcribed into cDNA, which served as template for TCR sequencing. SuperScript III was used for first-strand cDNA synthesis, primed with a 2:1 mix of oligo-dT and random hexamers. A synthetic immune receptor repertoire was used to assess amplification bias, and residual bias was removed computationally. The study's own analysis went as follows. Raw reads were preprocessed to remove errors, and CDR3 was defined by IMGT conventions from the conserved cysteine to phenylalanine. Clonality was computed by normalizing Shannon entropy by log2 of the number of productive unique TCRs and subtracting the result from 1. Whether each scalp clone was CD4 or CD8 was inferred by checking scalp TCRbeta sequences against the CD4 and CD8 repertoires from sorted blood. As stored in TCRdb, this immuneACCESS dataset retains in-frame rearrangements with V and J assigned. A fraction of the clones does not appear; measured against another copy, unresolved V genes explain less than half of the discrepancy, and the remainder lacks a known reason. V, J and clone size are those of that table, while D and trimming were read from the DNA. The sample data list some 120,000 clones, and about 57% of these were observed just once. Roughly 4.8% of the sample is taken by the ten largest.

Based on the germline V gene, the CDR1 and CDR2 sequences are MGHRA and YSYEKL. There are 14 amino acids in the CDR3, from cysteine to phenylalanine inclusive. Only the CDR3 part of the read is kept: 42 bases, read in frame from the first base. Cut back by 1 base and 2 bases, the V and J ends lie 8 bases apart. Study-wide findings and limitations: Unlike mouse skin, where gammadelta T cells dominate, normal human skin contains resident alphabeta T cells that get sequenced too, which complicates analysis of the scalp TCR repertoire. Shared TCR sequences between patients were less evident than in mice, which may be partly attributable to HLA diversity in the patient population. Higher clonality and more expanded CD8+ clones were observed in lesional scalp than in normal scalp, particularly in alopecia totalis/universalis, a finding suggestive of antigenic drive.

The TCR sequence derives from a human donor with alopecia areata. The rearranged chain carries TRBV4-1 and TRBJ1-1, and TRBD1 may be the D gene, going by 6 matching bases. The material was CD4+ T cells sorted from blood, obtained at week 0. The CDR3 amino acid sequence is: CASSQGRGNTEAFF. The bases are TGCGCCAGCAGCCAAGGCAGGGGTAACACTGAAGCTTTCTTT.